This is a list of T cell receptor beta chains from one sample in a study of CD8+CD57+ T cells in acquired aplastic anemia. TCRdb independently ran MiXCR on the reads; one entry per CDR3 protein. The sample yields 150,000 to 200,000 distinct CDR3 sequences, approximately 43% seen once. Input material: sorted CD4+, CD8+, or CD8+CD57+ T cells (not recorded which) from PBMCs. The receptors come from a human donor in good health. CDR3s include the opening cysteine and the closing phenylalanine or tryptophan. Fields, in order: V gene, D gene, J gene, clone size, CDR3 protein, CDR3 DNA. A D gene is named only where the DNA matches it firmly. Clone size is given for some rows only: seen once, a few or many times, or a class if the clone is expanded.

TRBV12-3/TRBV12-4	TRBD1	TRBJ2-7	many	CASRHTGQGSYEQYF	TGTGCCAGCAGACACACGGGACAGGGCTCCTACGAGCAGTACTTC
TRBV12-3/TRBV12-4	TRBD1	TRBJ1-1	.	CASSPTGYMNTEAFF	TGTGCCAGCAGTCCGACAGGGTACATGAACACTGAAGCTTTCTTT
TRBV9	.	TRBJ1-2	.	CASSVGAPRGRAPGYGYTF	TGTGCCAGCAGCGTAGGGGCCCCGAGGGGCAGGGCCCCAGGCTATGGCTACACCTTC
TRBV4-1	TRBD2	TRBJ2-3	few	CASSQEWTAGGRRTQYF	TGCGCCAGCAGCCAAGAATGGACAGCGGGGGGCCGGCGTACGCAGTATTTT
TRBV15	.	TRBJ1-4	.	CATSSRSNEKLFF	TGTGCCACCAGCTCCAGGTCTAATGAAAAACTGTTTTTT
TRBV28	TRBD1	TRBJ1-2	few	CASSLTGGSDGYTF	TGTGCCAGCAGTCTGACAGGGGGCTCAGATGGCTACACCTTC
TRBV6-1	.	TRBJ1-2	.	CASKTGYGYTF	TGTGCCAGCAAGACAGGCTATGGCTACACCTTC
TRBV12-3/TRBV12-4	TRBD1	TRBJ1-1	many	CASRTGTVVAEAFF	TGTGCCAGCAGAACCGGGACAGTTGTCGCTGAAGCTTTCTTT
TRBV20-1	.	TRBJ2-5	.	CSARDRFRDTFVETQYF	TGCAGTGCTAGAGATAGGTTCCGGGACACCTTCGTGGAGACCCAGTACTTC
TRBV7-2	TRBD1	TRBJ2-2	many	CASSLSGGANTGELFF	TGTGCCAGCAGCTTATCAGGGGGCGCAAACACCGGGGAGCTGTTTTTT
TRBV6-1	.	TRBJ1-1	many	CASRRGMGAEAFF	TGTGCCAGCAGAAGGGGGATGGGGGCTGAAGCTTTCTTT
TRBV3-1	TRBD1	TRBJ1-3	.	CASSRRTGTDTIYF	TGTGCCAGCAGCCGAAGGACAGGTACAGACACCATATATTTT
TRBV9	.	TRBJ1-2	.	CASSVTGQDYGYTF	TGTGCCAGCAGCGTGACGGGGCAGGACTATGGCTACACCTTC
TRBV19	TRBD2	TRBJ2-7	.	CASSPGLVRYEQYF	TGTGCCAGTAGCCCCGGACTAGTTAGATACGAGCAGTACTTC
TRBV20-1	TRBD2	TRBJ2-5	many	CSASGTSGPQETQYF	TGCAGTGCTAGTGGGACTAGCGGGCCTCAAGAGACCCAGTACTTC
TRBV19	TRBD1	TRBJ2-1	.	CASGNPGTGGNEQFF	TGTGCCAGCGGCAACCCGGGGACAGGGGGGAATGAGCAGTTCTTC
TRBV5-5	TRBD2	TRBJ2-3	many	CASSLRAGFGTDTQYF	TGTGCCAGCAGCTTGAGAGCGGGATTCGGCACAGATACGCAGTATTTT
TRBV20-1	TRBD1	TRBJ1-2	many	CSAYRRQGTLDGYTF	TGCAGTGCCTATCGTAGACAGGGGACTCTAGATGGCTACACCTTC
TRBV7-3	TRBD1	TRBJ1-1	.	CASSKDRGLTEAFF	TGTGCCAGCAGCAAGGACAGGGGTTTAACTGAAGCTTTCTTT
TRBV2	.	TRBJ1-2	many	CASSAAWGSRGYTF	TGTGCCAGCAGTGCGGCGTGGGGATCTCGCGGCTACACCTTC
TRBV7-8	.	TRBJ2-2	once	CASSLVGKNTGELFF	TGTGCCAGCAGCTTAGTCGGCAAGAACACCGGGGAGCTGTTTTTT
TRBV5-1	.	TRBJ1-2	many	CASSSSGERGYTF	TGCGCCAGCAGCTCTTCTGGAGAGAGGGGCTACACCTTC
TRBV10-1	.	TRBJ1-4	many	CASSETGRELFF	TGCGCCAGCAGTGAGACCGGGCGAGAACTGTTTTTT
TRBV9	.	TRBJ2-5	many	CASSVAGVHPAQSETQYF	TGTGCCAGCAGCGTAGCGGGGGTCCACCCGGCCCAATCTGAGACCCAGTACTTC
TRBV20-1	.	TRBJ2-7	.	CSDWPVKSYEQYF	TGCAGTGATTGGCCAGTGAAGTCCTACGAGCAGTACTTC
TRBV2	.	TRBJ1-1	many	CASSEREGTEAFF	TGTGCCAGCAGTGAAAGAGAGGGAACTGAAGCTTTCTTT
TRBV18	TRBD1	TRBJ1-5	.	CASSPTGGLNQPQHF	TGTGCCAGCTCACCGACAGGGGGCCTCAATCAGCCCCAGCATTTT
TRBV2	.	TRBJ2-3	.	CASTPPGDPTDTQYF	TGTGCCAGCACTCCGCCGGGCGACCCCACAGATACGCAGTATTTT
TRBV20-1	TRBD2	TRBJ2-5	.	CSARSGGASETQYF	TGCAGTGCTAGGAGCGGGGGGGCCTCGGAGACCCAGTACTTC
TRBV7-8	.	TRBJ1-2	.	CASSLDWGALGF	TGTGCCAGCAGCCTCGACTGGGGAGCTCTAGGGTTC
TRBV19	TRBD1	TRBJ1-2	many	CASSLGQRAVYGYTF	TGTGCCAGTAGTTTGGGACAGAGAGCAGTCTATGGCTACACCTTC
TRBV7-6	.	TRBJ2-5	.	CASSLRSGTPQETQYF	TGTGCCAGCAGCTTACGCTCCGGGACACCACAAGAGACCCAGTACTTC
TRBV25-1	.	TRBJ2-1	.	CASKGTSSYNEQFF	TGTGCCAGCAAAGGAACAAGCTCCTACAATGAGCAGTTCTTC
TRBV7-8	TRBD1	TRBJ1-2	.	CASSPRTGEIDGYTF	TGTGCCAGCAGCCCCCGGACAGGGGAAATAGATGGCTACACCTTC
TRBV29-1	TRBD1	TRBJ1-2	many	CSVGGLGGGQFGYTF	TGCAGCGTTGGGGGGTTAGGGGGGGGACAGTTTGGCTACACCTTC
TRBV6-1	TRBD2	TRBJ2-3	.	CASSSLSGGRADTQYF	TGTGCCAGCAGCTCGTTAAGCGGGGGGCGGGCAGATACGCAGTATTTT
TRBV6-4	.	TRBJ2-7	many	CASSDLGARAYEQYF	TGTGCCAGCAGTGACCTCGGGGCGCGAGCCTACGAGCAGTACTTC
TRBV20-1	.	TRBJ1-2	.	CSASYGVSGYTF	TGCAGTGCTAGTTACGGCGTATCGGGCTACACCTTC
TRBV18	TRBD1	TRBJ2-1	.	CASSPPGQGEQFF	TGTGCCAGCTCACCCCCGGGACAGGGAGAGCAGTTCTTC
TRBV5-6	.	TRBJ2-7	many	CASSRRQLSHEQYF	TGTGCCAGCAGCCGACGACAGCTCAGCCACGAGCAGTACTTC
TRBV7-9	TRBD2	TRBJ2-3	once	CASSLQREGGYF	TGTGCCAGCAGCCTTCAGCGGGAGGGCGGGTATTTT
TRBV28	TRBD1	TRBJ2-6	.	CASSPRLRDRVPGANVLTF	TGTGCCAGCAGTCCACGACTCCGGGACAGGGTACCTGGGGCCAACGTCCTGACTTTC
TRBV7-9	.	TRBJ2-7	many	CASSSRGQGQQYF	TGTGCCAGCAGCTCTAGAGGGCAGGGCCAGCAGTACTTC
TRBV29-1	.	TRBJ1-1	.	CSVEGAGTNTEAFF	TGCAGCGTTGAAGGGGCGGGTACGAACACTGAAGCTTTCTTT
TRBV10-3	TRBD1	TRBJ1-4	.	CACRGQDNEKLFF	TGTGCCTGCAGGGGGCAGGATAATGAAAAACTGTTTTTT
TRBV10-3	.	TRBJ1-4	.	CAISEPGNNEKLFF	TGTGCCATCAGTGAGCCAGGGAATAATGAAAAACTGTTTTTT
TRBV29-1	.	TRBJ1-4	.	CSVEANEKLFF	TGCAGCGTTGAGGCTAATGAAAAACTGTTTTTT
TRBV2	.	TRBJ2-7	.	CASSIPQDSYEQYF	TGTGCCAGCAGTATCCCGCAGGACTCCTACGAGCAGTACTTC
TRBV9	.	TRBJ1-1	.	CASSVDGETEAFF	TGTGCCAGCAGCGTAGACGGGGAAACTGAAGCTTTCTTT
TRBV18	.	TRBJ1-1	few	CASSPQQGNTEAFF	TGTGCCAGCTCACCACAACAGGGAAACACTGAAGCTTTCTTT
TRBV29-1	TRBD2	TRBJ2-1	.	CSVEPLGGSSYNEQFF	TGCAGCGTTGAACCTCTGGGGGGGAGCTCCTACAATGAGCAGTTCTTC
TRBV5-1	.	TRBJ1-1	.	CASSFGSETEAFF	TGCGCCAGCAGTTTTGGATCAGAGACGGAAGCTTTCTTT
TRBV7-6	.	TRBJ2-7	many	CASSLDPAVREQYF	TGTGCCAGCAGCTTAGATCCGGCGGTTAGGGAGCAGTACTTC
TRBV2	TRBD1	TRBJ1-1	.	CASLDRGRVNTEAFF	TGTGCCAGCCTCGACAGGGGGCGAGTGAACACTGAAGCTTTCTTT
TRBV28	TRBD1	TRBJ2-7	.	CASSWIGTASYEQYF	TGTGCCAGCAGTTGGATCGGGACAGCCTCCTACGAGCAGTACTTC
TRBV7-9	.	TRBJ2-1	many	CASSPAGRKNEQFF	TGTGCCAGCAGCCCCGCCGGGCGAAAGAATGAGCAGTTCTTC
TRBV28	.	TRBJ2-7	few	CASIHSSDRRYEQYF	TGTGCCAGCATACATTCGAGTGATAGGCGCTACGAGCAGTACTTC
TRBV24-1	TRBD1	TRBJ2-7	few	CATGTGLDEQYF	TGTGCCACCGGGACAGGGTTGGATGAGCAGTACTTC
TRBV9	.	TRBJ1-5	many	CASSADTGLQQPQHF	TGTGCCAGCAGCGCCGACACAGGGCTTCAGCAGCCCCAGCATTTT
TRBV7-3	TRBD2	TRBJ2-1	many	CASSSSGSNNEQFF	TGTGCCAGCAGCTCTAGCGGGAGCAACAATGAGCAGTTCTTC